One sample yielded the 10 T cell receptor beta chains listed below, sequenced in a study of T cell responses to AZD1222 COVID-19 vaccine. The repertoire was sequenced with immunoSEQ multiplex PCR; TCRdb's copy has only in-frame clones and lacks some. The sample has about 83,000 clones, 86% seen once; the top ten hold 8.7%. The sequencing here drew on peripheral blood, taken on day 0 of AZD1222 vaccination. Receptor source: an adult in good health.

Only one count was recorded for this clone. V is TRBV30 and J is TRBJ1-1; D is unclear. The CDR3 is 17 residues long. The V end was cut by 1 base, the J end by 1 base, with 19 bases between. Germline V gene data show CDR1 as GTSNPN and CDR2 as SVGIG (reference sequence). The chain's CDR3 is CAWSGFQALRGNTEAFF. As DNA, the CDR3 is TGTGCCTGGAGTGGGTTTCAGGCCCTTCGGGGGAACACTGAAGCTTTCTTT.

The chain recombines TRBV21-1 with TRBJ2-2; the table's D call of TRBD2 was not tested on the DNA. TRBV21-1 is a pseudogene locus. The CDR3 covers 20 residues. The CDR3 reads CASSKGWRTSGGVLPGELFF. The CDR3 DNA is TGTGCCAGCAGCAAAGGTTGGAGGACTAGCGGGGGAGTATTACCCGGGGAGCTGTTTTTT.

The gene calls are TRBV5-1 and TRBJ1-1, with D unclear. This CDR3 has 13 residues. Germline lookup yields CDR1 SGHRS and CDR2 YFSETQ. Trimming removed 0 bases from V and 3 bases from J, with 6 bases in between. The CDR3 nucleotides read TGCGCCAGCAGCTTGGAAGACCACACTGAAGCTTTCTTT. Its translation: CASSLEDHTEAFF.

V gene TRBV7-6 combines with J gene TRBJ1-6; 8 bases agree with TRBD1. The CDR3 totals 15 residues. Germline CDR1 is SGHVS and CDR2 is FNYEAQ. The trim removed 5 bases at V and 4 bases at J, leaving 4 bases unmatched. CDR3 protein: CASSHGTGYNSPLHF. In DNA, the CDR3 is TGTGCCAGCAGCCACGGGACAGGTTATAATTCACCCCTCCACTTT.

V usage is TRBV19 and J usage is TRBJ2-3; 10 bases are shared with TRBD2. The CDR3 consists of 15 residues. Germline V gene data show CDR1 as LNHDA and CDR2 as SQIVND (reference sequence). V shed 4 bases and J 3 bases; nucleotides not matched to a gene: 4. The CDR3 sequence: CASSTLAGVTDTQYF. CDR3 coding DNA: TGTGCCAGTAGTACCCTAGCGGGAGTGACAGATACGCAGTATTTT.

The chain recombines TRBV11-3 with TRBJ2-7; no definite D call. The CDR3 spans 13 residues. Germline-derived CDR1 and CDR2 are SGHNT and YENEEA. Trimming removed 6 bases at V and 0 bases at J, with 9 bases between. The CDR3 sequence: CASRDGSSYEQYF. The CDR3, as DNA: TGTGCCAGCAGAGATGGAAGCTCCTACGAGCAGTACTTC.

This chain connects TRBV19 to TRBJ2-7, with 11 bases matching TRBD2. CDR3 length: 14 residues. From germline, CDR1 is LNHDA and CDR2 SQIVND (reference sequence). The ends lost 6 bases at V and 3 bases at J; junction bases unmatched: 4. CDR3: CASSHGTSGYEQYF. CDR3 nucleotides: TGTGCCAGTAGCCACGGGACTAGCGGCTACGAGCAGTACTTC.

A single count supports this clone. The genes are TRBV5-4 and TRBJ2-7; 8 positions agree with TRBD1. The germline CDR1 and CDR2 sequences are SGHNT and YYREEE (reference sequence). Losses at the gene ends were 3 bases for V and 4 bases for J; bases not matched to a gene: 9. The CDR3 length is 15 residues. CDR3 region: CASSSQGARNYEQYF. As DNA, the CDR3 is TGTGCCAGCAGCTCCCAGGGGGCGAGAAATTACGAGCAGTACTTC. The variable domain in full, with the rest retrieved from reference TRBV5-4 and TRBJ2-7, is ETGVTQSPTHLIKTRGQQVTLRCSSQSGHNTVSWYQQALGQGPQFIFQYYREEENGRGNFPPRFSGLQFPNYSSELNVNALELDDSALYLCASSSQGARNYEQYFGPGTRLTVT.

The CDR3 region is CASISRPGYEQYF. In DNA form, the CDR3 reads TGTGCCAGCATTAGCAGGCCAGGTTACGAGCAGTACTTC. The J gene is TRBJ2-7, the V gene TRBV28; D remains unclear. V dropped 7 bases and J dropped 4 bases, with 14 bases sitting between them. Germline lookup yields CDR1 MDHEN and CDR2 SYDVKM. There are 13 residues in the CDR3.

The chain is built from TRBV6-6 and TRBJ2-3; 7 nucleotides match TRBD2. Germline V CDR1 and CDR2: MNHNY, SVGAGI (reference sequence). V was clipped by 5 bases and J by 1 base; unmatched bases: 3. This CDR3 contains 14 residues. CDR3 region: CASSIAGGTDTQYF. The CDR3 nucleotides are TGTGCCAGCAGTATAGCGGGCGGCACAGATACGCAGTATTTT.